This T cell receptor (beta chain) was observed in a study of T-cell memory formation after mild COVID-19. About the study: TCR clustering was largely donor specific. General study results and limits: Cross-reactive memory appears to have joined, as suggested by some responding clones showing up in pre-infection memory. Second-wave clones that peaked on day 37 lacked confirmed SARS-CoV-2 specificity.

This CDR3 is 14 amino acids long. Germline V gene data show CDR1 as SNHLY and CDR2 as FYNNEI. Trimming took off 3 bases at V and 1 base at J, with 6 bases between the two ends. In its sample, this clonotype was seen a few times. Its antigen is as yet unknown. 5'RACE, which relied on constant-segment primers, yielded TCR alpha and TCR beta cDNA libraries carrying sample barcodes and UMIs. TCRdb re-called the 5' RACE reads through MiXCR, storing one row per CDR3 protein. The sample includes roughly 550,000 distinct CDR3 sequences, about 20% of them seen just once. The sequence was obtained from an adult woman who had mild COVID-19 (a few samples of this study predate the infection). Cell type and time point are not known. The sample comprised PBMCs or a T cell subset sorted from them (not recorded which). This chain joins TRBV2 and TRBJ2-2; D not certain. The CDR3, as DNA: TGTGCCAGCAGTGAGATAGGGAACACCGGGGAGCTGTTTTTT. Its protein is CASSEIGNTGELFF.